This T cell receptor (beta chain) comes out of a study of cytomegalovirus exposure and HLA in healthy donors. Study context: An early data release held approximately 80 million unique TCRs from HLA-typed donors. Notes on the study in general: One variant, a missense change in DCLRE1C, was linked in a later analysis to TCR beta V- and J-gene trimming. In a later analysis, approximately 15,000 TCR beta sequences were associated with HLA alleles at 0.05 false discovery rate. Most sequenced TCRs were rare (though some public TCRs occurred in many donors).

The PCR ran on 60 Vbeta and 13 Jbeta primers. Assay used: immunoSEQ multiplex PCR; TCRdb lists only in-frame clones, some missing. The repertoire has under 200,000 clones, approximately 71% of them found once; the top ten carry 1.3% to 1.5%. This clone was seen once. The target antigen is unknown. The TCR originated in a man aged 45-65 years in good health and CMV-seronegative. Sequenced material: PBMCs.

The chain's CDR3 is CASSVRLAGGLTDTQYF. The DNA of the CDR3 is TGTGCCAGCAGCGTACGACTAGCGGGGGGCCTCACAGATACGCAGTATTTT. This chain uses TRBV7-2 with TRBJ2-3; 13 bases agree with TRBD2. Germline-derived CDR1 and CDR2 are SGHTA and FQGNSA. The CDR3 spans 17 residues. V lost 5 bases to trimming and J lost 2 bases; unmatched junction nucleotides: 7.